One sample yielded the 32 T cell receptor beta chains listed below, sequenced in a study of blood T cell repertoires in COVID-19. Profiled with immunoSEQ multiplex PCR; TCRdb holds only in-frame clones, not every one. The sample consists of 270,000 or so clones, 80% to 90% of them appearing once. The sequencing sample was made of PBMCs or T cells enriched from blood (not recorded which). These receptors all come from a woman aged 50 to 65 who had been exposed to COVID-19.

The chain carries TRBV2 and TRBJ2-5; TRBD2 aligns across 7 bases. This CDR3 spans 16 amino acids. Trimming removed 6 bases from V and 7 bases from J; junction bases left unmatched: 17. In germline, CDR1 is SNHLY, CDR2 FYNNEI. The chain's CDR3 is CASSERDYPNWGTQYF. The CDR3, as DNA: TGTGCCAGCAGCGAAAGGGACTATCCGAATTGGGGGACCCAGTACTTC.

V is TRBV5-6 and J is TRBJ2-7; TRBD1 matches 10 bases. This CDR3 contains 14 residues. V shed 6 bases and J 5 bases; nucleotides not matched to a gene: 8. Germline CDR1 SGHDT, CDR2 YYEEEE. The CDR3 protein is CASTRQGALNEQYF. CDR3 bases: TGTGCCAGCACCCGACAGGGGGCGCTGAACGAGCAGTACTTC.

The DNA for the CDR3 is TGTGCCAGCAGTTTTTCGAGCGCGTCTGGAAACACCATATATTTT. This gives the protein CASSFSSASGNTIYF. The chain has TRBV27 and TRBJ1-3; D gene ambiguous. The CDR3 spans 15 residues. The germline gives CDR1 MNHEY, CDR2 SMNVEV (reference sequence). The ends were cut back, 3 bases at V and 1 base at J, with 10 bases in the middle.

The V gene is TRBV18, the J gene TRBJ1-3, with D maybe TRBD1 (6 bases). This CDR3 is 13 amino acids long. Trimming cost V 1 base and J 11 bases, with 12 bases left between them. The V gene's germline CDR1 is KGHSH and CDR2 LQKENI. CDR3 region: CASSPQETGAIYF. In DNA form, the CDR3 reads TGTGCCAGCTCACCACAGGAGACAGGCGCCATATATTTT.

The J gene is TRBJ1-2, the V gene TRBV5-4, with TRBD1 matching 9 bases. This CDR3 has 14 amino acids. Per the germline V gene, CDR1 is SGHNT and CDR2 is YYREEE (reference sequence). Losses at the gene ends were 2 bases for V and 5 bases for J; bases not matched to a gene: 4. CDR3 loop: CASSFTGTGYGYTF. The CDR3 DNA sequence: TGTGCCAGCAGCTTCACCGGGACAGGGTATGGCTACACCTTC.

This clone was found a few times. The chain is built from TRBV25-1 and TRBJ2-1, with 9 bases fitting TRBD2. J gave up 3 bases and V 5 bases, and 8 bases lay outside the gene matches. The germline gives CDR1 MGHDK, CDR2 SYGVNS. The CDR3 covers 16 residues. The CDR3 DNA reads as TGTGCCAGCAGTCGGAAGAGCGGGGGGTTCTACAATGAGCAGTTCTTC. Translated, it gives CASSRKSGGFYNEQFF.

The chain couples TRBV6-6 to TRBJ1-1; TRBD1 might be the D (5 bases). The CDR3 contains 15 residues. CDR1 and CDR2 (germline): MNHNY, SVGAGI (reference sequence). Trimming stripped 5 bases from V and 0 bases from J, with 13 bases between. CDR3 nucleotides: TGTGCCAGCAGTGCTCAGGGATCGCTGAACACTGAAGCTTTCTTT. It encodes CASSAQGSLNTEAFF.

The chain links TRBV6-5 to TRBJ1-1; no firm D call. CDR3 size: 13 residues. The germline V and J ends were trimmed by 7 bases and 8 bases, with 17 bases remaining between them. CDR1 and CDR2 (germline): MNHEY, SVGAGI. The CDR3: CASTDPGITEAFF. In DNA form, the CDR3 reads TGTGCCAGCACCGATCCCGGGATTACCGAAGCTTTCTTT.

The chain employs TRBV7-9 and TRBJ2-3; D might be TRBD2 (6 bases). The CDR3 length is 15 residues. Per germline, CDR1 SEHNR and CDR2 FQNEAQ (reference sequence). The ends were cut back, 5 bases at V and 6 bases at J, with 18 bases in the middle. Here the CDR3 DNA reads TGTGCCAGCAGCCGCGGGACGGAGATTAAGGATACGCAGTATTTT. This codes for CASSRGTEIKDTQYF.

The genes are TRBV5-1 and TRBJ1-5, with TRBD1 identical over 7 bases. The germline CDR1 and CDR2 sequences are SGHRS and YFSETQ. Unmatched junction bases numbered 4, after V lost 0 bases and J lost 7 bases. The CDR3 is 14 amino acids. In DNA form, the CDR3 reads TGCGCCAGCAGCTTGGAGGACAGGACCCAGCCCCAGCATTTT. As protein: CASSLEDRTQPQHF. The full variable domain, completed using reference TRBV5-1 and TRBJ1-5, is KAGVTQTPRYLIKTRGQQVTLSCSPISGHRSVSWYQQTPGQGLQFLFEYFSETQRNKGNFPGRFSGRQFSNSRSEMNVSTLELGDSALYLCASSLEDRTQPQHFGDGTRLSIL.

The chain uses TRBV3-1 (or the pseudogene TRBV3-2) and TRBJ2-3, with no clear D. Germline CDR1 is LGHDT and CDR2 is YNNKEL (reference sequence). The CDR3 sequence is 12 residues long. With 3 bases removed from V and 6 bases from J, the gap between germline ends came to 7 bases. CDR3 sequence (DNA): TGTGCCAGCAGCCACCTACAGGATACGCAGTATTTT. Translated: CASSHLQDTQYF.

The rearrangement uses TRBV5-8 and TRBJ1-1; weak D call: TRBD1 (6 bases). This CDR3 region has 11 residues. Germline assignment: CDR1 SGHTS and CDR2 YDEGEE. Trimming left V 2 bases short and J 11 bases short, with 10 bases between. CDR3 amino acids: CASSLGGPAFF. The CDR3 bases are TGTGCCAGCAGCTTAGGGGGTCCGGCTTTCTTT.

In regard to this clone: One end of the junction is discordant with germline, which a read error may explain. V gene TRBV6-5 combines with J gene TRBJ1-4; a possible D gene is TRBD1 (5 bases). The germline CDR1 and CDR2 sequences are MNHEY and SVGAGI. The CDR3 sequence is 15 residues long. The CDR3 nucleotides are TGTGCCAGCAGTTTACGTGGGGGACTAATGAAAAATCTGTTTTTT. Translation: CASSLRGGLMKNLFF.

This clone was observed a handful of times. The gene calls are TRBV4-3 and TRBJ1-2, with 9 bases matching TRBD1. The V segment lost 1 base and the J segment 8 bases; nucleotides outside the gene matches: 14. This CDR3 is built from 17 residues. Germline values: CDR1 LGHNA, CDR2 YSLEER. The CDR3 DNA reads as TGCGCCAGCAGCCAAGCATATACTAGGGACAGGGACTGGGGCTACACCTTC. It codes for CASSQAYTRDRDWGYTF.

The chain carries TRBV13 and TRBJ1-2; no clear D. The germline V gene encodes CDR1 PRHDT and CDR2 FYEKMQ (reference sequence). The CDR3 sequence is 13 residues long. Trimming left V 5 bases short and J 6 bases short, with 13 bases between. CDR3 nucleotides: TGTGCCAGCAGCCTCTGGAGAGGGCATGGCTACACCTTC. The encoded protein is CASSLWRGHGYTF.

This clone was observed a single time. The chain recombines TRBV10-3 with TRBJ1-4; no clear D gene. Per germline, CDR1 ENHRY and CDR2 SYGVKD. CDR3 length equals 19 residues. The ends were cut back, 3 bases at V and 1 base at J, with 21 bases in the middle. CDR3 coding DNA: TGTGCCATCAGTGACTCACCACCTGCCGGGGTTCAAACTAATGAAAAACTGTTTTTT. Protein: CAISDSPPAGVQTNEKLFF.

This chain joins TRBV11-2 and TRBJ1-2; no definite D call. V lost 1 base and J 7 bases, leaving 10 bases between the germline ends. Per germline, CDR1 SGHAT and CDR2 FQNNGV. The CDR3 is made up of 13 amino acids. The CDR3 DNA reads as TGTGCCAGCAGCTTAGTGGCGGGGTTTGGCTACACCTTC. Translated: CASSLVAGFGYTF.

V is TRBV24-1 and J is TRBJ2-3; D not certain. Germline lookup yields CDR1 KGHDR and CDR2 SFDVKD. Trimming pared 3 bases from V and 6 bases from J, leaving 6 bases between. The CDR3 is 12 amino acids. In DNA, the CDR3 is TGTGCCACCAGTGATCTGCGCGATACGCAGTATTTT. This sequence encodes CATSDLRDTQYF.

The CDR3 nucleotides read TGTGCTGCAGGGACACCCAACTATGGCTACACCTTC. It specifies CAAGTPNYGYTF. This chain connects TRBV19 to TRBJ1-2; TRBD1 might be the D (6 bases). This CDR3 has 12 residues. Germline V gives CDR1 LNHDA, CDR2 SQIVND (reference sequence).

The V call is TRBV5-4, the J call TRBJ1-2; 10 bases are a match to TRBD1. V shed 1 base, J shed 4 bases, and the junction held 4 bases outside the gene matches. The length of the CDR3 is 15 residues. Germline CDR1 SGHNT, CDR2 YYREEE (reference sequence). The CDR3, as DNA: TGTGCCAGCAGCTTGTTAGGACAGGGGGTCTATGGCTACACCTTC. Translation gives CASSLLGQGVYGYTF.

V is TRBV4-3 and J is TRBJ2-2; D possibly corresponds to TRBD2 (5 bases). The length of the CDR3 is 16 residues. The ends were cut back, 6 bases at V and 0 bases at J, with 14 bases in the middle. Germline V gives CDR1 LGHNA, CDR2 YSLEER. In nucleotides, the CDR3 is TGCGCCAGCAGTGAGGAGGAGTTCGCGAACACCGGGGAGCTGTTTTTT. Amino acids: CASSEEEFANTGELFF.

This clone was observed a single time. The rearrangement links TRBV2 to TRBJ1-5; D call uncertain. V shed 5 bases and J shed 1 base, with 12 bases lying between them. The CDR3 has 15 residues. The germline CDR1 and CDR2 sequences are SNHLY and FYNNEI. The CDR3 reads CASSSSRTSNQPQHF. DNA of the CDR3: TGTGCCAGCAGTAGCTCCCGAACGAGCAATCAGCCCCAGCATTTT.

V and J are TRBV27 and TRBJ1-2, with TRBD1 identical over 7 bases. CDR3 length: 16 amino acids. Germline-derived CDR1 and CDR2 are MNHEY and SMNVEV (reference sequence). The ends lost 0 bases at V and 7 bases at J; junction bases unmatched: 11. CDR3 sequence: CASSLSTGTVLSGYTF. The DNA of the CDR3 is TGTGCCAGCAGTTTATCTACCGGGACAGTCCTTAGTGGCTACACCTTC.

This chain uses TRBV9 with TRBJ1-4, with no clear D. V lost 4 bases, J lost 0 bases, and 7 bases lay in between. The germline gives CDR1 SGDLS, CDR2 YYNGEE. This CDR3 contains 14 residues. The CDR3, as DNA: TGTGCCAGCAGCCCCCGGGCAACTAATGAAAAACTGTTTTTT. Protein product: CASSPRATNEKLFF.

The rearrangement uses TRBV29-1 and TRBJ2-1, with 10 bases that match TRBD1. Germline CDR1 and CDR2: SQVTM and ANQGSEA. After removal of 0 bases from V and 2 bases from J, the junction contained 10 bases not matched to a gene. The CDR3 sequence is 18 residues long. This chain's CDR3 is CSVEDNTPGQGTYNEQFF. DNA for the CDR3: TGCAGCGTTGAAGACAACACACCGGGACAGGGGACCTACAATGAGCAGTTCTTC.

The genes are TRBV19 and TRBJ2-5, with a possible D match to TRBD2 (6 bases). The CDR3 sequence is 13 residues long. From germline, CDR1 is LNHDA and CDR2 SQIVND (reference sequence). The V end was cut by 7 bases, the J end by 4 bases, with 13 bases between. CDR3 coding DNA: TGTGCCAGTACCACCCAGGGAGGAGAGACCCAGTACTTC. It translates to CASTTQGGETQYF. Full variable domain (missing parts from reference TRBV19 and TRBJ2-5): DGGITQSPKYLFRKEGQNVTLSCEQNLNHDAMYWYRQDPGQGLRLIYYSQIVNDFQKGDIAEGYSVSREKKESFPLTVTSAQKNPTAFYLCASTTQGGETQYFGPGTRLLVL.

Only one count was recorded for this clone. The CDR3 protein is CASSQGDIGMAQHF. CDR3 coding DNA: TGTGCCAGTAGTCAGGGGGACATCGGAATGGCCCAGCATTTT. V and J are TRBV19 and TRBJ1-5; 7 nucleotides line up with TRBD1. V shed 5 bases, J shed 11 bases, and the junction held 12 bases outside the gene matches. The germline CDR1 and CDR2 sequences are LNHDA and SQIVND (reference sequence). There are 14 residues in the CDR3.

Written as DNA, the CDR3 is TGCGCCAGCAGCTTAGCGGGGGGGTCCGAGACCCAGTACTTC. Translation: CASSLAGGSETQYF. The chain employs TRBV5-1 and TRBJ2-5; 10 bases map to TRBD2. The CDR3 sequence is 14 residues long. Per germline, CDR1 SGHRS and CDR2 YFSETQ. J gave up 5 bases and V 2 bases, and 3 bases lay outside the gene matches.

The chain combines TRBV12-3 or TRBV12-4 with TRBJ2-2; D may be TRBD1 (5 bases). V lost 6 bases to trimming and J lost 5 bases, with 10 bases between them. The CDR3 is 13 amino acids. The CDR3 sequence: CASRGRQTGELFF. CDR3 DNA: TGTGCCAGCAGGGGGCGCCAGACCGGGGAGCTGTTTTTT.

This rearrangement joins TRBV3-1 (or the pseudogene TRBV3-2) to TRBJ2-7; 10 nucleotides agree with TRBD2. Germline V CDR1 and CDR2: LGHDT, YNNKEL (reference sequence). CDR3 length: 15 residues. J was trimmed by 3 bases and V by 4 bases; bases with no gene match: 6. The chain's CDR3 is CASSRGSGGNYEQYF. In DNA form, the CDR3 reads TGTGCCAGCAGCCGTGGTAGCGGGGGGAACTACGAGCAGTACTTC.

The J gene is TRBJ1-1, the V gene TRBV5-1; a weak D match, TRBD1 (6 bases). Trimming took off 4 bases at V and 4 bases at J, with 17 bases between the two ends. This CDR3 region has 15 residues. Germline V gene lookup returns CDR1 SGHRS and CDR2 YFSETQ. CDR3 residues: CASSPQGRSSTEAFF. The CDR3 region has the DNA TGCGCCAGCAGCCCACAGGGACGGTCGAGCACTGAAGCTTTCTTT.

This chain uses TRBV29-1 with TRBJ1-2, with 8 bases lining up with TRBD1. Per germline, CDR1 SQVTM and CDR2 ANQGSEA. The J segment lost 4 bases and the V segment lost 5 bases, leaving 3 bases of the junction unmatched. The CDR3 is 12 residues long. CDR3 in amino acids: CSVQGQVYGYTF. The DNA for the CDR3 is TGCAGCGTTCAGGGACAGGTCTATGGCTACACCTTC. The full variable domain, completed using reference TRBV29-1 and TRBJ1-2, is SAVISQKPSRDICQRGTSLTIQCQVDSQVTMMFWYRQQPGQSLTLIATANQGSEATYESGFVIDKFPISRPNLTFSTLTVSNMSPEDSSIYLCSVQGQVYGYTFGSGTRLTVV.